What follows are 24 T cell receptor beta chains derived from one specimen sequenced in a study of low-dose radiotherapy and immunotherapy resistance in tumors. TRAV- and TRBV-specific primers, spanning alpha and beta chains, primed first-strand cDNA. Both a constant-region primer and a V-primer adapter served to amplify TCRs across roughly 20 PCR cycles. In TCRdb, the reads were re-called with MiXCR into one record per CDR3 protein. This sample has 11,000 to 15,000 distinct CDR3 sequences, with 49% found just once. These TCRs come from a human donor with advanced metastatic prostate, ovarian, gallbladder or colorectal cancer (not recorded which). This table probably holds off-target reads from a library built for another chain.

The table lists this clonotype with a few counts. J is TRBJ2-2 and V is TRBV7-2; D might be TRBD1 (6 bases). The ends were cut back, 5 bases at V and 6 bases at J, with 13 bases in the middle. From germline, CDR1 is SGHTA and CDR2 FQGNSA. The CDR3 extends over 14 amino acids. This chain's CDR3 is CASSNRDGPGELFF. In nucleotides, the CDR3 is TGTGCCAGCAGCAACAGGGATGGACCCGGGGAGCTGTTTTTT.

This clonotype was counted once. Germline and junction disagree at one end, which may indicate a read error. The rearrangement joins TRBV5-3 to TRBJ2-5; TRBD2 aligns across 10 bases. TRBV5-3 is labeled an ORF, and its function is uncertain. CDR3 size: 18 residues. The CDR3 sequence: CASSLFPEASGGEETQYF. The CDR3 bases are TGTGCCAGCAGCTTGTTTCCAGAGGCGAGCGGGGGGGAGGAGACCCAGTACTTC.

The chain combines TRBV5-1 with TRBJ2-3; 7 bases agree with TRBD2. The germline V gene encodes CDR1 SGHRS and CDR2 YFSETQ. V was clipped by 4 bases and J by 8 bases; unmatched bases: 7. The CDR3 contains 13 residues. CDR3 residues: CASSRAGDGTQYF. For the CDR3, the DNA is TGCGCCAGCAGCCGGGCGGGAGACGGTACGCAGTATTTT.

Written as DNA, the CDR3 is TGTGCCAGCAGTGAATCTCGTTTTGAGGGAACCGGGGAGCTGTTTTTT. It codes for CASSESRFEGTGELFF. The rearrangement joins TRBV6-2 or TRBV6-3 to TRBJ2-2; possible D gene TRBD2, 5 bases. The V end lost 5 bases, the J end lost 5 bases, and 18 bases lay between the germline ends. Germline CDR1 and CDR2: MNHEY and SVGEGT. The CDR3 is 16 amino acids.

This chain links TRBV12-3 or TRBV12-4 with TRBJ2-2, with 10 positions matching TRBD2. The CDR3 is 16 residues long. The V and J ends lost 8 bases and 2 bases, in that order; junction bases with no gene match: 8. The chain's CDR3 is CASDGIAGGNTGELFF. CDR3 sequence (DNA): TGTGCCAGCGATGGGATAGCGGGGGGCAACACCGGGGAGCTGTTTTTT.

In DNA form, the CDR3 reads TGTGCCTGGAAAAGTGCCGCCTACGAGCAGTACTTC. Translated: CAWKSAAYEQYF. The gene calls are TRBV30 and TRBJ2-7, with D unresolved. This CDR3 contains 12 residues. Germline V gives CDR1 GTSNPN, CDR2 SVGIG (reference sequence). V dropped 4 bases and J dropped 2 bases, with 9 bases sitting between them.

The chain links TRBV2 to TRBJ2-3; no reliable D call. Germline V gene lookup returns CDR1 SNHLY and CDR2 FYNNEI. V lost 6 bases and J lost 0, with 10 bases in between. The CDR3 spans 14 residues. The CDR3 DNA is TGTGCCAGCAGCGGCGCAACTAGCACAGATACGCAGTATTTT. This gives the protein CASSGATSTDTQYF.

A few counts support this clonotype. This chain uses TRBV27 with TRBJ2-1, with TRBD1 matching 8 bases. CDR3 length: 13 amino acids. J was trimmed by 7 bases and V by 5 bases; bases with no gene match: 4. Germline V lookup: CDR1 MNHEY, CDR2 SMNVEV (reference sequence). The CDR3 DNA is TGTGCCAGCAGTCACCAGGGGGCTAATGAGCAGTTCTTC. Its translation: CASSHQGANEQFF.

This chain connects TRBV7-3 to TRBJ2-1; D is ambiguous. Deletions cut 5 bases from V and 3 bases from J, with 14 bases between. This CDR3 contains 15 residues. CDR1 is SGHTA, CDR2 FQGTGA, per germline. Written as DNA, the CDR3 is TGTGCCAGCAGCCAGTCTGATACTAACTACAATGAGCAGTTCTTC. It specifies CASSQSDTNYNEQFF.

V is TRBV28 and J is TRBJ2-5; D assignment may be TRBD1 or TRBD2 (5 bases each). Germline CDR1 is MDHEN and CDR2 is SYDVKM. The CDR3 consists of 15 residues. Trimming pared 1 base from V and 6 bases from J, leaving 15 bases between. CDR3 residues: CASSLLASPGQTQYF. CDR3 in DNA: TGTGCCAGCAGTTTATTAGCTAGCCCGGGACAGACCCAGTACTTC.

This chain connects TRBV6-4 to TRBJ2-6; D is perhaps TRBD2 (5 bases). Germline CDR1 MRHNA, CDR2 SNTAGT. The CDR3 has 13 amino acids. V lost 10 bases to trimming and J lost 1 base, with 8 bases between them. The CDR3 sequence is CATRGSGANVLTF. CDR3 in DNA: TGTGCCACCCGGGGATCTGGGGCCAACGTCCTGACTTTC.

The chain uses TRBV7-6 and TRBJ1-1, with 8 nucleotides matching TRBD1. Germline-derived CDR1 and CDR2 are SGHVS and FNYEAQ. The CDR3 sequence is 15 residues long. After removal of 4 bases from V and 7 bases from J, the junction contained 11 bases not matched to a gene. CDR3 residues: CASSSRSGGIGEAFF. CDR3 sequence (DNA): TGTGCCAGCAGCTCCCGTTCAGGGGGCATCGGTGAAGCTTTCTTT.

The chain is built from TRBV3-1 and TRBJ1-6, with TRBD1 as a possible D gene (6 bases). The CDR3 totals 14 residues. Trimming left V 4 bases short and J 7 bases short, with 11 bases between. Per the germline V gene, CDR1 is LGHDT and CDR2 is YNNKEL (reference sequence). DNA for the CDR3: TGTGCCAGCAGCCCCGGACAGATAAATTCACCCCTCCACTTT. Translating gives CASSPGQINSPLHF.

The CDR3 loop reads CASGRVYEQYF. The CDR3, as DNA: TGTGCCAGCGGCAGGGTCTACGAGCAGTACTTC. The rearrangement uses TRBV7-9 and TRBJ2-7; weak D call: TRBD1 (5 bases). This CDR3 region has 11 residues. V gave up 8 bases and J gave up 3 bases, with 8 bases separating them. Germline loops: CDR1 SEHNR, CDR2 FQNEAQ (reference sequence). Complete variable domain (other parts from reference TRBV7-9 and TRBJ2-7): DTGVSQNPRHKITKRGQNVTFRCDPISEHNRLYWYRQTLGQGPEFLTYFQNEAQLEKSRLLSDRFSAERPKGSFSTLEIQRTEQGDSAMYLCASGRVYEQYFGPGTRLTVT.

The chain recombines TRBV3-1 with TRBJ1-6, with unresolved D. The CDR3 sequence is 12 residues long. Germline CDR1 and CDR2: LGHDT and YNNKEL (reference sequence). The germline V and J ends were trimmed by 2 bases and 7 bases, with 3 bases remaining between them. The DNA of the CDR3 is TGTGCCAGCAGCCAATTGAATTCACCCCTCCACTTT. Its translation is CASSQLNSPLHF.

This clonotype was found once. J is TRBJ2-2 and V is TRBV25-1, with a possible D match to TRBD2 (6 bases). Germline CDR1 reads MGHDK; CDR2 reads SYGVNS. This CDR3 has 15 residues. V lost 5 bases to trimming and J lost 1 base, with 11 bases between them. CDR3 DNA sequence: TGTGCCAGCAGTATCGGGACTCTGAACACCGGGGAGCTGTTTTTT. It specifies CASSIGTLNTGELFF.

This clonotype was counted only a few times. The gene calls are TRBV2 and TRBJ2-7; 10 nucleotides agree with TRBD2. The CDR3 consists of 15 residues. With V trimmed by 4 bases and J by 1 base, 4 bases remained unmatched. Germline V gives CDR1 SNHLY, CDR2 FYNNEI. CDR3 DNA: TGTGCCAGCAGTGGTCTGGGACTAGCGTCCTACGAGCAGTACTTC. It specifies CASSGLGLASYEQYF.

On this clonotype itself: Its ends do not fully match the called genes, so a read error is possible. The J gene is TRBJ2-7, the V gene TRBV6-2 or TRBV6-3; 9 bases are shared with TRBD2. The germline V gene has CDR1 MNHEY and CDR2 SVGEGT. The CDR3 is made up of 16 amino acids. The CDR3 region is CASSRPAGGPSHEQYF. The CDR3 region has the DNA TGTGCCAGCAGTAGGCCTGCGGGAGGGCCCTCCCACGAGCAGTACTTC.

This chain connects TRBV5-1 to TRBJ2-7; 12 bases match TRBD2. The CDR3 contains 15 residues. The trim removed 2 bases at V and 2 bases at J, leaving 2 bases unmatched. Germline lookup yields CDR1 SGHRS and CDR2 YFSETQ. CDR3 amino acids: CASSFGLAGTYEQYF. For the CDR3, the DNA is TGCGCCAGCAGCTTTGGACTAGCGGGGACCTACGAGCAGTACTTC.

This clonotype was detected a few times. V usage is TRBV4-1 and J usage is TRBJ2-3; D gene unclear. CDR1 is MGHRA and CDR2 is YSYEKL in the germline V gene. Trimming cost V 0 bases and J 0 bases, with 7 bases left between them. The CDR3 is 15 residues long. The CDR3 spells CASSQDPASTDTQYF. The CDR3 DNA reads TGCGCCAGCAGCCAAGATCCTGCCAGCACAGATACGCAGTATTTT.

The CDR3 protein is CASSWGQGLYNEQFF. The CDR3 DNA reads TGTGCCAGCAGTTGGGGACAGGGCCTCTACAATGAGCAGTTCTTC. The genes are TRBV6-2 or TRBV6-3 and TRBJ2-1, with 9 bases lining up with TRBD1. V lost 4 bases, J lost 3 bases, and 4 bases stayed unmatched. Germline V gene lookup returns CDR1 MNHEY and CDR2 SVGEGT. This CDR3 is 15 amino acids long.

This clonotype came up a few times. This chain uses TRBV7-6 with TRBJ2-7, with D possibly matching TRBD2 (5 bases). The V gene lost 3 bases and the J gene lost 1 base, with 16 bases spanning the gap. CDR3 length: 16 amino acids. Looked up from germline, CDR1 is SGHVS and CDR2 is FNYEAQ. CDR3: CASSFDPDRRSYEQYF. CDR3 coding DNA: TGTGCCAGCAGCTTCGATCCCGATCGGAGGTCCTACGAGCAGTACTTC.

The chain recombines TRBV6-2 or TRBV6-3 with TRBJ2-1; D ambiguous. Trimming took 0 bases from V and 13 from J, leaving 10 bases between them. The CDR3 sequence is 12 residues long. CDR1 is MNHEY, CDR2 SVGEGT, per germline. CDR3 region: CASSYSMGIQFF. The CDR3 DNA follows: TGTGCCAGCAGTTACTCGATGGGGATCCAGTTCTTC.

This chain links TRBV2 with TRBJ1-5; 9 bases line up with TRBD1. V shed 4 bases and J 6 bases; nucleotides not matched to a gene: 4. This CDR3 has 14 amino acids. Germline lookup yields CDR1 SNHLY and CDR2 FYNNEI. The CDR3 is CASSAGQGVQPQHF. The CDR3 bases are TGTGCCAGCAGTGCGGGACAGGGTGTTCAGCCCCAGCATTTT.